The clone carrying this TCR beta chain was recorded many times. This record belongs to a study of regulatory T cells in long-lasting Graves disease. Time point specified: newly diagnosed GD, antithyroid drugs for less than 3 months. With RNA extracted from PBMCs as input, the TCR library was made. TCR beta libraries were built with iRepertoire HTBI primers and Arm-PCR of CDR3 regions. Authors' processing steps: Identified across the samples were approximately 60 TRBV segments and about 15 TRBJ segments. TCRdb reprocessed the multiplex PCR reads via MiXCR and lists one record per CDR3 protein. The V and J calls were not made by the authors but by TCRdb's processing. This sample has approximately 250,000 distinct CDR3 sequences, with around 20% found just once. CDR3 length equals 15 residues. Trimming cost V 5 bases and J 9 bases; bases outside gene matches: 6. Germline V gene data show CDR1 as LNHDA and CDR2 as SQIVND (reference sequence).

This clonotype was sampled from a female donor with Graves disease. The chain links TRBV19 to TRBJ1-6; 11 positions match TRBD1. Here the sequenced sample was peripheral blood mononuclear cells (PBMCs), taken at new diagnosis, from a patient treated with antithyroid drugs. CDR3 residues: CASSYSGTGGSPLHF. CDR3 DNA sequence: TGTGCCAGTAGTTACTCCGGGACAGGGGGTTCACCCCTCCACTTT. The whole variable domain, remainder taken from reference TRBV19 and TRBJ1-6, is DGGITQSPKYLFRKEGQNVTLSCEQNLNHDAMYWYRQDPGQGLRLIYYSQIVNDFQKGDIAEGYSVSREKKESFPLTVTSAQKNPTAFYLCASSYSGTGGSPLHFGNGTRLTVT.